The sequence of this T cell receptor beta chain was determined in a study of blood T cell repertoires in COVID-19. Study information: COVID-19 samples, acute and convalescent, were from the United States, Italy and Spain. T cells, B-cell-depleted T cells, or PBMCs supplied cDNA or gDNA.

Original handling: The authors estimated nucleated cell counts from reference gene primer amplification. Assay used: immunoSEQ multiplex PCR; TCRdb lists only in-frame clones, some missing. That table is the source of V, J and clone size, and D and trimming were worked out from the DNA. The data contain roughly 140,000 clones, roughly 89% of them singletons. Sequencing was performed on peripheral blood. The clonotype originates from a woman between 35 and 50 years old with acute or convalescent COVID-19.

The CDR3 sequence is CASESGQVWNSPLHF. CDR3 in DNA: TGTGCCAGCGAAAGCGGACAGGTGTGGAATTCACCCCTCCACTTT. The chain combines TRBV6-5 with TRBJ1-6, with TRBD1 matching over 7 bases. The V gene's germline CDR1 is MNHEY and CDR2 SVGAGI. Trimming at V came to 8 bases and at J to 7 bases, leaving 11 bases not matched to a gene. The CDR3 contains 15 residues.